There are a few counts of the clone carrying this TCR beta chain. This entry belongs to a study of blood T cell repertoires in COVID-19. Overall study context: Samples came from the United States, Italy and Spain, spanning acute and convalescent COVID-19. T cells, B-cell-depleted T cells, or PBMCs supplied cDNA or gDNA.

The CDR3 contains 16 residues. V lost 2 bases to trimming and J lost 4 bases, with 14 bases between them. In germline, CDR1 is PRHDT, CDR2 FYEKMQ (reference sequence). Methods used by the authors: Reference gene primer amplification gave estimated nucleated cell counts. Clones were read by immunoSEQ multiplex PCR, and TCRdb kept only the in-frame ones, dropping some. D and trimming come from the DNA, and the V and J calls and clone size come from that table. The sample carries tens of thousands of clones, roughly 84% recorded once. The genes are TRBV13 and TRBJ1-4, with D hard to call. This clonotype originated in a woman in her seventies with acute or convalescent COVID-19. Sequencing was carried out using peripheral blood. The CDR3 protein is CASSLRRDGRNEKLFF. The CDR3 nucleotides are TGTGCCAGCAGCTTAAGGAGAGACGGCCGTAATGAAAAACTGTTTTTT.